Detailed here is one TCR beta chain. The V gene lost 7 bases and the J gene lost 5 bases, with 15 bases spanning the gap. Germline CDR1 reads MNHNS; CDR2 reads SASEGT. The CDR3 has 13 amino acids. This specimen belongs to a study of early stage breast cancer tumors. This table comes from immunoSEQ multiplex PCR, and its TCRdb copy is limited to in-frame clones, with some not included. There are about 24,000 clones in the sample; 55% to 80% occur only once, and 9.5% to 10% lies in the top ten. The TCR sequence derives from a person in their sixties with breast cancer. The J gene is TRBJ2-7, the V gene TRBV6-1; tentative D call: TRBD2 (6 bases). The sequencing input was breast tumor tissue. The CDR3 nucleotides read TGTGCCAGCACCCTTGGAGGGGAAAACGAGCAGTACTTC. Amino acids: CASTLGGENEQYF.